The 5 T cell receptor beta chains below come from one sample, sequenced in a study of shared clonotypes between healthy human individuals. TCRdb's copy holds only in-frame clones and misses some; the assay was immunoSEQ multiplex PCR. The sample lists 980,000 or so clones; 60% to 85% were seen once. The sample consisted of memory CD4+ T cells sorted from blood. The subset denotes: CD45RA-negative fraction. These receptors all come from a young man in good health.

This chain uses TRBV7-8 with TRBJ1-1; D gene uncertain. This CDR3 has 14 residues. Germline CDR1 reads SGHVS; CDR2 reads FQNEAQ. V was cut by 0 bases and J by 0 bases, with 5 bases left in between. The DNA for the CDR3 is TGTGCCAGCAGCTTAGCTGGTCTGAACACTGAAGCTTTCTTT. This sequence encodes CASSLAGLNTEAFF.

CDR3 sequence reads: CASSSGQGGVNTEAFF. The DNA for the CDR3 is TGCGCCAGCAGCAGCGGACAGGGAGGAGTGAACACTGAAGCTTTCTTT. The chain joins TRBV5-1 to TRBJ1-1, with 8 bases lining up with TRBD1. Germline V gene data show CDR1 as SGHRS and CDR2 as YFSETQ. Trimming removed 4 bases from V and 0 bases from J; junction bases left unmatched: 8. The length of the CDR3 is 16 residues.

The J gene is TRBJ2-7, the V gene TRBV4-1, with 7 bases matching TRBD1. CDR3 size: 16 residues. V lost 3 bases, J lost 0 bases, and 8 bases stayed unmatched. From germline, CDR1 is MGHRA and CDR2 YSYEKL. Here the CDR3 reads CASSQLSGTASYEQYF. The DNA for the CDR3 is TGCGCCAGCAGCCAGCTGTCCGGGACAGCCTCCTACGAGCAGTACTTC.

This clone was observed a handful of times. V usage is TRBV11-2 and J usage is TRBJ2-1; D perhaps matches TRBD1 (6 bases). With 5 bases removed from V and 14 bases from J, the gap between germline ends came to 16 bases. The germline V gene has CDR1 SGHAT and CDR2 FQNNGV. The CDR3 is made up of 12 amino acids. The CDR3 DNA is TGTGCCAGCAGCCCGTGGGGTCCAGGGGAGTTCTTC. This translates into CASSPWGPGEFF.

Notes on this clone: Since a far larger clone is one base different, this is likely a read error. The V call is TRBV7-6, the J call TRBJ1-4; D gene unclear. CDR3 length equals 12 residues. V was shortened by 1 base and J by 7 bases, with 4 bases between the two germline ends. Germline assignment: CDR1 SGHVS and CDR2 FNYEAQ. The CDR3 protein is CASSLDGEKLFF. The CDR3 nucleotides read TGTGCCAGCAGCTTAGACGGTGAAAAACTGTTTTTT.